This record looks at one T cell receptor (beta chain) sequence and its context. TCRdb reanalysed the RACE reads using MiXCR and keeps one entry per CDR3 protein. The data hold some 89,000 distinct CDR3 sequences, with around 25% observed a single time. These data belong to a study of human T cells and chemical hapten exposure. Time point described: patch test 3, about 24 weeks after DPC sensitization. Treatment in this sample: therapeutic diphenylcyclopropenone sensitization with weekly scalp DPC. This clonotype originated in a man in his forties with alopecia areata. Some clones in this sample may be carry-over from other donors' samples. The source was whole blood, collected in connection with sensitization to the hapten diphenylcyclopropenone (DPC).

The CDR3 loop reads CASNPGQVDEQYF. CDR3 nucleotides: TGTGCCAGCAACCCGGGACAGGTCGACGAGCAGTACTTC. The rearrangement links TRBV5-5 to TRBJ2-7, with 8 bases fitting TRBD1. V dropped 6 bases and J dropped 5; count of bases not matched to a gene: 7. This CDR3 has 13 amino acids. Germline V gene data show CDR1 as SGHKS and CDR2 as YYEKEE (reference sequence). Full variable domain (missing parts from reference TRBV5-5 and TRBJ2-7): DAGVTQSPTHLIKTRGQQVTLRCSPISGHKSVSWYQQVLGQGPQFIFQYYEKEERGRGNFPDRFSARQFPNYSSELNVNALLLGDSALYLCASNPGQVDEQYFGPGTRLTVT.